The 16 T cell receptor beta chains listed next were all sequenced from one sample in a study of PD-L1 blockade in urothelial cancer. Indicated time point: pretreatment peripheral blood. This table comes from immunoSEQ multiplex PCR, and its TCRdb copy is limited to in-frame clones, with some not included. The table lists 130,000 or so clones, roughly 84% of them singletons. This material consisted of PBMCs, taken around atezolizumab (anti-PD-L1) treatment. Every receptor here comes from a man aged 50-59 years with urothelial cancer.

This CDR3 reads CASSQDASTANTGELFF. CDR3 DNA: TGTGCCAGCAGCCAAGATGCGTCTACCGCGAACACCGGGGAGCTGTTTTTT. J is TRBJ2-2 and V is TRBV4-2; unclear D gene. CDR1 LGHNA and CDR2 YNFKEQ come from the germline V gene. The CDR3 consists of 17 residues. V was pared by 0 bases and J by 0 bases, with 11 bases between.

The CDR3, as DNA: TGTGCCAGCAGCTTAGCTGGCATGGAGTTCTTC. It translates to CASSLAGMEFF. V usage is TRBV7-9 and J usage is TRBJ2-1; no clear D. There are 11 residues in the CDR3. Germline V gene lookup returns CDR1 SEHNR and CDR2 FQNEAQ (reference sequence). V lost 0 bases and J 14 bases, leaving 8 bases between the germline ends. The full variable domain, completed using reference TRBV7-9 and TRBJ2-1, is DTGVSQNPRHKITKRGQNVTFRCDPISEHNRLYWYRQTLGQGPEFLTYFQNEAQLEKSRLLSDRFSAERPKGSFSTLEIQRTEQGDSAMYLCASSLAGMEFFGPGTRLTVL.

CDR3 DNA: TGTGCCAGCATCTTAGCGGGAGCTACAAACCATGAGCAGTTCTTC. Translated, it gives CASILAGATNHEQFF. The chain carries TRBV28 and TRBJ2-1; TRBD2 matches at 9 bases. CDR3 length: 15 amino acids. The J segment lost 8 bases and the V segment lost 7 bases, leaving 12 bases of the junction unmatched. Germline V lookup: CDR1 MDHEN, CDR2 SYDVKM.

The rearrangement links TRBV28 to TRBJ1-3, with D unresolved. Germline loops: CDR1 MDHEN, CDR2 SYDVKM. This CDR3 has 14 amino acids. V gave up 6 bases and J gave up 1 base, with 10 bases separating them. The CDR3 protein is CASSVGESGNTIYF. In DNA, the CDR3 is TGTGCCAGCAGCGTGGGAGAGTCTGGAAACACCATATATTTT.

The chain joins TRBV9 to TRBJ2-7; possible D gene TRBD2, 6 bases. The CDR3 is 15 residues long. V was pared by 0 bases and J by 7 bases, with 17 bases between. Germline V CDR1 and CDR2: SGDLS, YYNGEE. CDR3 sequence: CASSVGVGGVLEQYF. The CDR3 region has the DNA TGTGCCAGCAGCGTAGGGGTAGGAGGGGTGTTGGAGCAGTACTTC.

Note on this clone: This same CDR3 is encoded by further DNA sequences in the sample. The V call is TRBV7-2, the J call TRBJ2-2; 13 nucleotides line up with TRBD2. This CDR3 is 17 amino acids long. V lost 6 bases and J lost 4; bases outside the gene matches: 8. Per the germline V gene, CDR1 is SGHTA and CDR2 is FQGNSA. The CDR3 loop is CASRWTSGRGRTGELFF. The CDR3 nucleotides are TGTGCCAGCAGATGGACTAGCGGGAGAGGTCGCACCGGGGAGCTGTTTTTT.

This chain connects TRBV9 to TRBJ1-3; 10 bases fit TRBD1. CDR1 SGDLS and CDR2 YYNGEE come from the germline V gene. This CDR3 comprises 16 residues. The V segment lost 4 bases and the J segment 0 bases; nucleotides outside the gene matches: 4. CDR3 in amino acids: CASSPWTGGSGNTIYF. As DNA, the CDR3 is TGTGCCAGCAGCCCCTGGACAGGGGGCTCTGGAAACACCATATATTTT.

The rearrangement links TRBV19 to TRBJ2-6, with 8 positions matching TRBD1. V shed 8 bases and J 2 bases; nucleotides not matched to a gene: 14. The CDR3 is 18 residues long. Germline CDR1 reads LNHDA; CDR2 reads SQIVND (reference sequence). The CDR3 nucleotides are TGTGCCAGTCGGCAGGGGGCGCAAACCGTCGCTGGGGCCAACGTCCTGACTTTC. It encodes CASRQGAQTVAGANVLTF.

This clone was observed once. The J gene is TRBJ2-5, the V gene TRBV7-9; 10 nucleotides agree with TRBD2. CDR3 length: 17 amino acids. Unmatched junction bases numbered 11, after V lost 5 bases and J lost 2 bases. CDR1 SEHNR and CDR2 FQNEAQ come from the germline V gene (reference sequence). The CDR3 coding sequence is TGTGCCAGCAGCCACGATCGAGGACTAGCGGTTCAAGAGACCCAGTACTTC. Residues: CASSHDRGLAVQETQYF.

The CDR3 protein is CASSTGTKVYEQYF. DNA of the CDR3: TGTGCCAGCAGTACCGGGACAAAAGTCTACGAGCAGTACTTC. The J gene is TRBJ2-7, the V gene TRBV6-1, with D possibly matching TRBD1 (6 bases). Trimming took 5 bases from V and 3 from J, leaving 14 bases between them. Per germline, CDR1 MNHNS and CDR2 SASEGT. This CDR3 has 14 residues.

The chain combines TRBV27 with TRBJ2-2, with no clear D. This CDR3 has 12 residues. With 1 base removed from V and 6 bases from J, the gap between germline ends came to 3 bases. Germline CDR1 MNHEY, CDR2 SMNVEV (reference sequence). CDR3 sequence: CASSLFAGELFF. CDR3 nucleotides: TGTGCCAGCAGTTTATTCGCCGGGGAGCTGTTTTTT.

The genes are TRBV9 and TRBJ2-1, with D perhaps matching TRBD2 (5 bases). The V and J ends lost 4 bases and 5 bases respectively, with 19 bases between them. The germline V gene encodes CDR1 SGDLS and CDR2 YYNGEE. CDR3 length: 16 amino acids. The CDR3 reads CASSKALTTNHNEQFF. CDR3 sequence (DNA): TGTGCCAGCAGCAAAGCCCTAACGACTAACCACAATGAGCAGTTCTTC.

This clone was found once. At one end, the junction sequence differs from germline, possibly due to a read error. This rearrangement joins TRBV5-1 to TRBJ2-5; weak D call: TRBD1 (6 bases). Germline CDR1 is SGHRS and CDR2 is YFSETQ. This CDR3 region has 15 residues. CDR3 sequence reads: CVSSDTGTPQETQYF. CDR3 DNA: TGCGTCAGCAGCGACACAGGGACGCCCCAAGAGACCCAGTACTTC.

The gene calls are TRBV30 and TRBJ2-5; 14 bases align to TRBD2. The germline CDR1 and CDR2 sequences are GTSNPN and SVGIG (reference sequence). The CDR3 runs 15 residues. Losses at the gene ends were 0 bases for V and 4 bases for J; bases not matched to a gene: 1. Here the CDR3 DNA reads TGTGCCTGGAGTGTCGGACTAGCGGGAGGAGAGACCCAGTACTTC. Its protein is CAWSVGLAGGETQYF.

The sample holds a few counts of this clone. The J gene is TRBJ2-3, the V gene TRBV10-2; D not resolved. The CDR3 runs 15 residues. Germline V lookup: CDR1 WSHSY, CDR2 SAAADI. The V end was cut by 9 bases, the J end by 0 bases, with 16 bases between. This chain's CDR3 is CASRLSTTSTDTQYF. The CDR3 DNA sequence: TGCGCCAGTCGACTCTCAACGACTAGCACAGATACGCAGTATTTT.

The CDR3 region is CASSLGGTGNYGYTF. The CDR3 nucleotides read TGTGCCAGCAGCTTAGGCGGGACGGGGAACTATGGCTACACCTTC. This chain links TRBV7-9 with TRBJ1-2, with a possible D match to TRBD1 (5 bases). Germline CDR1 is SEHNR and CDR2 is FQNEAQ (reference sequence). Trimming stripped 1 base from V and 2 bases from J, with 11 bases between. CDR3 length: 15 residues.